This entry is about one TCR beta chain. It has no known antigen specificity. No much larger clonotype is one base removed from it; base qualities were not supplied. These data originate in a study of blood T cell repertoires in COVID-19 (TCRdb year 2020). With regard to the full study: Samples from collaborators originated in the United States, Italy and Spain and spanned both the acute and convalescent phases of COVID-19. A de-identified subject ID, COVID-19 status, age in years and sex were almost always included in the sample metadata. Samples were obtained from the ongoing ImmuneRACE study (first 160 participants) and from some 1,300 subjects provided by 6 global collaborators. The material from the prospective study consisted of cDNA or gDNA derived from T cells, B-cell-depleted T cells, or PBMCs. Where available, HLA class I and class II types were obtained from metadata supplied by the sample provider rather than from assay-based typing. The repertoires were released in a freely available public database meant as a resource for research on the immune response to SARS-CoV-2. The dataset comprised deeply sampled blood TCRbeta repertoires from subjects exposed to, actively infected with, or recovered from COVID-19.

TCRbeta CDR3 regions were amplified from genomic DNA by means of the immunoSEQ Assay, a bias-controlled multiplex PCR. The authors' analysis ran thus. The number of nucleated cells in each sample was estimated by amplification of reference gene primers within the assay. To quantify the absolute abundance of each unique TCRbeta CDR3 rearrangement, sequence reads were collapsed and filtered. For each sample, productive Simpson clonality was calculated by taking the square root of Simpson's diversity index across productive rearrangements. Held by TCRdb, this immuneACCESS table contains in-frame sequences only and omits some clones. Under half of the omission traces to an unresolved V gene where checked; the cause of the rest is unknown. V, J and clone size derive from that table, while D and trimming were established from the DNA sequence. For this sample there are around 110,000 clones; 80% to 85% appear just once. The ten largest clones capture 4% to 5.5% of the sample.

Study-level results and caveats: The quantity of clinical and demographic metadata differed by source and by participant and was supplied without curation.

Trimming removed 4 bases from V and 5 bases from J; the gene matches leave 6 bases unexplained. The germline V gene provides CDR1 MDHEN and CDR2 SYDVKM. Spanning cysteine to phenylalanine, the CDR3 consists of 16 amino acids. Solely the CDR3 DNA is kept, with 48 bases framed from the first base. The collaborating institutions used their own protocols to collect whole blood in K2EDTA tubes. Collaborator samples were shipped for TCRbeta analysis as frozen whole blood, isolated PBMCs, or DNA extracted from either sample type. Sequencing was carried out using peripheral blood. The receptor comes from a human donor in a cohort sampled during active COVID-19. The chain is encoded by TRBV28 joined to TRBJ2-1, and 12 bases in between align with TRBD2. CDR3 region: CASSSRLAGVDNEQFF. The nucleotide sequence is TGTGCCAGCAGTTCCCGACTAGCGGGAGTCGACAATGAGCAGTTCTTC.